These 4 T cell receptor beta chains share one sample of origin, sequenced in a study of T cell clones after liver transplantation. Sequenced by immunoSEQ multiplex PCR; TCRdb stores in-frame clones only, minus some. The sample consists of some 110,000 clones, around four fifths of them appearing once. Material: CD4+ T cells from blood, obtained before liver transplant. These receptors all stem from a human donor who received a liver transplant.

The V and J genes are TRBV5-1 and TRBJ2-4, with 9 bases that match TRBD1. CDR3 length: 15 residues. V dropped 1 base and J dropped 9; count of bases not matched to a gene: 8. Per the germline V gene, CDR1 is SGHRS and CDR2 is YFSETQ. The DNA for the CDR3 is TGCGCCAGCAGCTTGACAGGGGGCGACGCAGGCATTCAGTACTTC. Translated: CASSLTGGDAGIQYF.

The rearrangement links TRBV5-4 to TRBJ2-2; D may be TRBD2 (6 bases). V lost 4 bases and J 0 bases, leaving 13 bases between the germline ends. This CDR3 region has 16 residues. Germline CDR1 SGHNT, CDR2 YYREEE (reference sequence). This CDR3 reads CASSIRWGANTGELFF. In nucleotides, the CDR3 is TGTGCCAGCAGCATTAGGTGGGGGGCGAACACCGGGGAGCTGTTTTTT. Using reference TRBV5-4 and TRBJ2-2 for the parts outside the CDR3, the full variable domain is ETGVTQSPTHLIKTRGQQVTLRCSSQSGHNTVSWYQQALGQGPQFIFQYYREEENGRGNFPPRFSGLQFPNYSSELNVNALELDDSALYLCASSIRWGANTGELFFGEGSRLTVL.

This rearrangement joins TRBV5-1 to TRBJ1-2; TRBD1 might be the D (5 bases). The CDR3 contains 13 residues. CDR1 and CDR2 from the germline V gene are SGHRS and YFSETQ. Trimming pared 0 bases from V and 7 bases from J, leaving 10 bases between. The CDR3 sequence is CASSLASGTGYTF. For the CDR3, the DNA is TGCGCCAGCAGCTTGGCCTCGGGGACTGGCTACACCTTC. Supplemented by reference TRBV5-1 and TRBJ1-2, the full variable domain reads KAGVTQTPRYLIKTRGQQVTLSCSPISGHRSVSWYQQTPGQGLQFLFEYFSETQRNKGNFPGRFSGRQFSNSRSEMNVSTLELGDSALYLCASSLASGTGYTFGSGTRLTVV.

The chain has TRBV7-2 and TRBJ1-5; no clear D. V lost 4 bases and J 2 bases, leaving 12 bases between the germline ends. Germline values: CDR1 SGHTA, CDR2 FQGNSA. The CDR3 is made up of 15 amino acids. The CDR3 bases are TGTGCCAGCAGCTCCCAAGGGAGAGGCAATCAGCCCCAGCATTTT. This gives the protein CASSSQGRGNQPQHF.